This is a list of T cell receptor beta chains from one sample in a study of blood T cell repertoires in COVID-19. The table came from immunoSEQ multiplex PCR; TCRdb's copy has only in-frame clones and leaves some out. The table lists fewer than 400,000 clones, 92% of them singletons. Sequencing used PBMCs or T cells enriched from blood (not recorded which). The receptors were gathered from a woman aged 30 to 39 who had recovered from COVID-19. Each CDR3 is given without its conserved first and last residue.

TRBV27	TRBJ2-3	ASIPGQSTDTQY
TRBV7-8	TRBJ1-2	ASSPHQGVPHGYT
TRBV7-9	TRBJ1-4	ASSTWTGGDEKLF
TRBV5-1	TRBJ2-5	ASSLVSAAYQETQY
TRBV13	TRBJ2-5	ASSFQGAHRTQY
TRBV5-4	TRBJ2-2	ASSLARGTNTGELF
TRBV19	TRBJ2-7	ASSRGERTYEQY
TRBV5-1	TRBJ2-5	ASRRGSLGKETQY
TRBV28	TRBJ1-2	ASSLDRVPYGYT
TRBV7-6	TRBJ2-5	ASSYMGARETQY
TRBV5-6	TRBJ1-2	ASSLVGGRAGRYGYT
TRBV2	TRBJ1-1	ASSTGTGVTEAF
TRBV7-9	TRBJ2-2	ASSLRTGNTGELF
TRBV7-2	TRBJ1-5	ASSLTGGTGNQPQH
TRBV6-5	TRBJ1-1	ASSYSSTIREAF
TRBV5-4	TRBJ2-5	ASSTTYQETQY
TRBV9	TRBJ1-4	ASSGGRGLGNEKLF